The entry below describes one T cell receptor beta chain. Original processing methods: Counts of nucleated cells, estimated from reference gene primer amplification, were obtained. Produced via immunoSEQ multiplex PCR; TCRdb's table is partial and in-frame only. Clonal size and the V and J genes are those of that table, whereas D and trimming came from the DNA. This table has about 270,000 clones, around 85% appearing once. These data come from a study of blood T cell repertoires in COVID-19. Looking at the study overall: COVID-19 samples collected from the United States, Italy and Spain covered acute and convalescent phases. T cells, B-cell-depleted T cells, or PBMCs provided the cDNA or gDNA that served as material.

The CDR3 covers 13 residues. Trimming shortened V by 3 bases and J by 8 bases, and 13 bases separated the two germline ends. The receptor comes from a woman in her 70s with acute or convalescent COVID-19. V is TRBV12-3 or TRBV12-4 and J is TRBJ1-1; D is undetermined. Specimen: peripheral blood. The CDR3: CASSFRRAREAFF. CDR3 coding DNA: TGTGCCAGCAGTTTTAGGAGGGCACGGGAAGCTTTCTTT.